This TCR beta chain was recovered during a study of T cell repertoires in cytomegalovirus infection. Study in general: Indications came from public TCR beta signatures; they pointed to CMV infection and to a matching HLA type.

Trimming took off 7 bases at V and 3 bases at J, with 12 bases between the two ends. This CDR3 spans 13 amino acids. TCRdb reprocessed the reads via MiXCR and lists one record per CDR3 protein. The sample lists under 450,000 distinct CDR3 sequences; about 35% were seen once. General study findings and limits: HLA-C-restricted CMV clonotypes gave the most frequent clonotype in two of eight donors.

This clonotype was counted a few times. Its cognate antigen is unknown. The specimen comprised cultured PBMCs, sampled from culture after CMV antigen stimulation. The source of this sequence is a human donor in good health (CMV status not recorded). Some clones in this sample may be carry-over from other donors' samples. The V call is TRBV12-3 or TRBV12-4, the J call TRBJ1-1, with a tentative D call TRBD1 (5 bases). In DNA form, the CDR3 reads TGTGCCAGCACCAGGGCCTCGCACACTGAAGCTTTCTTT. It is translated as CASTRASHTEAFF.